These 15 T cell receptor beta chains originate from one sample sequenced in a study of blood T cells in healthy people across ages. Then a second PCR, running roughly 6 to 11 cycles, was carried out with a sample-barcoded 5' primer and a J-beta primer mix. TCRdb analysed the 5' RACE reads with MiXCR anew, one entry per CDR3 protein. The table has 700,000 or so distinct CDR3 sequences, around a fifth seen once. The sample comprised blood. These TCRs come from a man aged 65 to 79 in good health.

This clonotype appeared a few times. The gene calls are TRBV7-3 and TRBJ2-3, with a tentative D call TRBD1 (5 bases). Germline CDR1 is SGHTA and CDR2 is FQGTGA. This CDR3 region has 13 residues. Deletions cut 4 bases from V and 6 bases from J, with 11 bases between. CDR3 sequence: CASSSGAADTQYF. In nucleotides, the CDR3 is TGTGCCAGCAGCTCTGGGGCCGCGGATACGCAGTATTTT.

This clonotype was seen ten or more times. The V gene is TRBV7-2, the J gene TRBJ2-1, with 10 bases that match TRBD2. Germline V gene data show CDR1 as SGHTA and CDR2 as FQGNSA. This CDR3 comprises 15 residues. Losses at the gene ends were 6 bases for V and 7 bases for J; bases not matched to a gene: 9. CDR3 nucleotide sequence: TGTGCCAGCAGTTTACGGCTAGCGGGGGTGAATGAGCAGTTCTTC. Its protein product is CASSLRLAGVNEQFF. Variable domain in full (rest from reference TRBV7-2 and TRBJ2-1): GAGVSQSPSNKVTEKGKDVELRCDPISGHTALYWYRQSLGQGLEFLIYFQGNSAPDKSGLPSDRFSAERTGGSVSTLTIQRTQQEDSAVYLCASSLRLAGVNEQFFGPGTRLTVL.

This clonotype appeared a few times. The chain links TRBV12-3 or TRBV12-4 to TRBJ2-7; the D gene is possibly TRBD1 (5 bases). The CDR3 totals 13 residues. Trimming cost V 3 bases and J 3 bases, with 9 bases left between them. The CDR3, as DNA: TGTGCCAGCAGTTTCGGCAGGGTCTACGAGCAGTACGTC. The encoded protein is CASSFGRVYEQYV.

The CDR3 nucleotides read TGCAGCGTTGAACGGGCAATTAGTGGGAGCGGAGCCTACAATGAGCAGTTCTTC. Residues: CSVERAISGSGAYNEQFF. This chain uses TRBV29-1 with TRBJ2-1; possible D gene TRBD2, 5 bases. V lost 2 bases and J 2 bases, leaving 22 bases between the germline ends. The V gene's germline CDR1 is SQVTM and CDR2 ANQGSEA. The CDR3 sequence is 18 residues long.

Concerning this clonotype itself: A junction boundary mismatches the germline segment, possibly from a read error. CDR3 coding DNA: TGTGCCAGCAATTTACACAGGGAAGGCGAGCAGTACTTC. Translating it yields CASNLHREGEQYF. This chain links TRBV12-3 or TRBV12-4 with TRBJ2-5; TRBD1 might be the D (6 bases). The J call is uncertain, as TRBJ2-7 better fits the DNA end. This CDR3 region has 13 residues.

The chain employs TRBV19 and TRBJ2-4; TRBD1 is a possible D gene (6 bases). The germline V gene has CDR1 LNHDA and CDR2 SQIVND (reference sequence). The CDR3 contains 13 residues. Between the trimmed V and J ends, which lost 7 bases and 13 bases, there was a span of 20 bases. The CDR3 DNA sequence: TGTGCCAGTACCCCAAACCTTCCCGGGACACAGTACTTC. Its protein product is CASTPNLPGTQYF.

As for this clonotype: An end of the junction differs from the germline gene, which may be a read error. The rearrangement uses TRBV3-1 and TRBJ1-2; tentatively, D is TRBD1 (5 bases). The length of the CDR3 is 12 residues. CDR1 and CDR2 from the germline V gene are LGHDT and YNNKEL (reference sequence). Here the CDR3 DNA reads TGTGCCAGCAGCCAAGATAATGATGGACAATCGTTC. Translation gives CASSQDNDGQSF.

This clonotype was observed a few times. The chain joins TRBV29-1 to TRBJ1-1; no reliable D call. Germline assignment: CDR1 SQVTM and CDR2 ANQGSEA. The CDR3 runs to 15 residues. V was clipped by 1 base and J by 0 bases, with 12 bases between them. In DNA form, the CDR3 reads TGCAGCGTTGAAGTAGGCGGAGGACTGAACACTGAAGCTTTCTTT. It codes for CSVEVGGGLNTEAFF. Using reference TRBV29-1 and TRBJ1-1 for the parts outside the CDR3, the full variable domain is SAVISQKPSRDICQRGTSLTIQCQVDSQVTMMFWYRQQPGQSLTLIATANQGSEATYESGFVIDKFPISRPNLTFSTLTVSNMSPEDSSIYLCSVEVGGGLNTEAFFGQGTRLTVV.

As for this clonotype: The conserved phenylalanine or tryptophan is not found at the CDR3 terminus, so this likely reflects a read error. The DNA is omitted, as the CDR3 cannot be located on it reliably, and the CDR3 follows TCRdb's listing. V gene TRBV28 combines with J gene TRBJ2-5; the listed D gene, TRBD2, was not tested against the DNA. From its first to its last residue, the CDR3 has 13 amino acids. The germline V gene encodes CDR1 MDHEN and CDR2 SYDVKM. CDR3 residues: CASSFTGLPEQHV.

The V call is TRBV20-1, the J call TRBJ2-5; D is possibly TRBD2 (6 bases). This CDR3 comprises 16 residues. CDR1 and CDR2 from the germline V gene are DFQATT and SNEGSKA (reference sequence). V lost 0 bases and J 5 bases, leaving 19 bases between the germline ends. The CDR3 reads CSARDALVGSGETQYF. Written as DNA, the CDR3 is TGCAGTGCTAGAGATGCCCTTGTCGGTAGCGGCGAGACCCAGTACTTC.

V usage is TRBV5-1 and J usage is TRBJ1-2; D is possibly TRBD1 (5 bases). The CDR3 extends over 13 amino acids. Germline values: CDR1 SGHRS, CDR2 YFSETQ. Between the trimmed V and J ends, which lost 4 bases and 8 bases, there was a span of 15 bases. The chain's CDR3 is CASSPGASGGYTF. CDR3 nucleotide sequence: TGCGCCAGCAGCCCCGGGGCCAGTGGCGGCTACACCTTC. The variable domain in full, completed from reference TRBV5-1 and TRBJ1-2, reads KAGVTQTPRYLIKTRGQQVTLSCSPISGHRSVSWYQQTPGQGLQFLFEYFSETQRNKGNFPGRFSGRQFSNSRSEMNVSTLELGDSALYLCASSPGASGGYTFGSGTRLTVV.

The chain carries TRBV9 and TRBJ1-3; a weak D match, TRBD1 (6 bases). There are 14 residues in the CDR3. V was trimmed by 4 bases and J by 3 bases, leaving 11 bases between them. Germline V CDR1 and CDR2: SGDLS, YYNGEE. The CDR3 sequence: CASSTSGVGNTIYF. The DNA of the CDR3 is TGTGCCAGCAGCACCTCAGGGGTTGGAAACACCATATATTTT.

This clonotype appeared many times. The V gene is TRBV7-9, the J gene TRBJ1-4, with D uncertain. Deletions cut 5 bases from V and 8 bases from J, with 15 bases between. Germline CDR1 reads SEHNR; CDR2 reads FQNEAQ (reference sequence). CDR3 length equals 14 residues. The CDR3 nucleotides are TGTGCCAGCAGCCACCAGCAGGCCATAGAAAAACTGTTTTTT. It yields the protein CASSHQQAIEKLFF.

This sequence joins TRBV2 and TRBJ2-1; 10 bases align to TRBD2. This CDR3 region has 13 residues. The junction had 4 bases not matched to a gene; V was cut back by 7 bases and J by 7 bases. Germline CDR1 SNHLY, CDR2 FYNNEI. The CDR3 coding sequence is TGTGCCAGCATCGCTAGCGGGAGTAATGAGCAGTTCTTC. This codes for CASIASGSNEQFF.

V usage is TRBV5-1 and J usage is TRBJ2-5; D ambiguous. The germline CDR1 and CDR2 sequences are SGHRS and YFSETQ. This CDR3 region has 15 residues. Trimming cost V 1 base and J 0 bases, with 10 bases left between them. The CDR3 sequence is CASSLSRTDQETQYF. The DNA for the CDR3 is TGCGCCAGCAGCTTGAGCAGGACCGACCAAGAGACCCAGTACTTC.